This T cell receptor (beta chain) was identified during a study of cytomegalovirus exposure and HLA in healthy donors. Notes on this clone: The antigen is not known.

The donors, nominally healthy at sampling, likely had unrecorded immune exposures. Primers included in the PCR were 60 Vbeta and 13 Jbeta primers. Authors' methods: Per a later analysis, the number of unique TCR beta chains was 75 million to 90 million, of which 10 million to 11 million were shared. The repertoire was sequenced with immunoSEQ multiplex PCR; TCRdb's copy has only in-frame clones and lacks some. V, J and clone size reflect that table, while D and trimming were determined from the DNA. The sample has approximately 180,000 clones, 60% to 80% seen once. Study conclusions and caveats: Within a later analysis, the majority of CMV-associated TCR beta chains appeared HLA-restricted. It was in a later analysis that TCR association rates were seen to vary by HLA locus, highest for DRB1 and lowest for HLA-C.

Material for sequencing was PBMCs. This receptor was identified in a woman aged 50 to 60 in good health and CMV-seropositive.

CDR3: CAWSWDSFNQPQHF. Here the CDR3 DNA reads TGTGCCTGGAGTTGGGACAGTTTCAATCAGCCCCAGCATTTT. The rearrangement joins TRBV30 to TRBJ1-5; 7 bases align to TRBD1. Germline trimming cut 2 bases from V and 3 bases from J; bases unmatched to any gene: 4. The germline V gene encodes CDR1 GTSNPN and CDR2 SVGIG (reference sequence). The CDR3 runs 14 residues.